This entry lists 14 T cell receptor beta chains sequenced from one sample in a study of blood T cell repertoires in COVID-19. Produced via immunoSEQ multiplex PCR; TCRdb's table is partial and in-frame only. Of 130,000 or so clones in the sample, 88% were seen once. Sequencing was carried out using peripheral blood. Every receptor here comes from a human donor in a cohort sampled during active COVID-19.

The chain combines TRBV2 with TRBJ2-3; TRBD1 aligns across 10 bases. The trim removed 8 bases at V and 0 bases at J, leaving 5 bases unmatched. The length of the CDR3 is 15 residues. Germline lookup yields CDR1 SNHLY and CDR2 FYNNEI. This CDR3 is CASVDRGLSTDTQYF. The CDR3 bases are TGTGCCAGCGTCGACAGGGGGCTTAGCACAGATACGCAGTATTTT.

This clone appeared a few times. V gene TRBV29-1 combines with J gene TRBJ2-1; 7 positions agree with TRBD1. This CDR3 has 13 amino acids. The V and J ends lost 5 bases and 6 bases, in that order; junction bases with no gene match: 7. CDR1 is SQVTM and CDR2 is ANQGSEA in the germline V gene. The CDR3 here is CSVRQGRGNEQFF. CDR3 nucleotide sequence: TGCAGCGTTCGACAGGGCAGAGGCAATGAGCAGTTCTTC.

The V call is TRBV5-6, the J call TRBJ2-5; 9 nucleotides line up with TRBD1. The V gene end was trimmed by 6 bases and the J gene end by 4 bases; junction bases not matched to a gene: 10. The germline V gene has CDR1 SGHDT and CDR2 YYEEEE. This CDR3 comprises 15 residues. The DNA for the CDR3 is TGTGCCAGCACCAGGACCTCGGACAGGGGAGAGACCCAGTACTTC. Its translation: CASTRTSDRGETQYF.

The CDR3 loop reads CASSLSGRNTEAFF. CDR3 nucleotides: TGCGCCAGCAGCTTGTCAGGCAGGAACACTGAAGCTTTCTTT. The genes are TRBV5-1 and TRBJ1-1; D uncertain. The CDR3 is made up of 14 amino acids. Germline CDR1 reads SGHRS; CDR2 reads YFSETQ. The germline V and J ends were trimmed by 1 base and 1 base, with 8 bases remaining between them.

The CDR3 region is CASSAGTSGGARADTQYF. The CDR3 region has the DNA TGCGCCAGCAGCGCGGGGACTAGCGGGGGGGCCAGGGCCGATACGCAGTATTTT. The V call is TRBV5-1, the J call TRBJ2-3; 16 nucleotides match TRBD2. The CDR3 totals 18 residues. Per the germline V gene, CDR1 is SGHRS and CDR2 is YFSETQ. The V and J ends lost 4 bases and 6 bases, in that order; junction bases with no gene match: 11.

The chain is built from TRBV11-2 and TRBJ2-7; D ambiguous. Between the trimmed V and J ends, which lost 5 bases and 7 bases, there was a span of 12 bases. CDR3 length equals 12 residues. The V gene's germline CDR1 is SGHAT and CDR2 FQNNGV. The CDR3 is CASSNSPLEQYF. DNA of the CDR3: TGTGCCAGCAGCAACTCACCGTTGGAGCAGTACTTC.

This clone came up once. V usage is TRBV5-3 and J usage is TRBJ1-5; TRBD1 aligns across 10 bases. TRBV5-3 is filed as an ORF, its function uncertain. V shed 4 bases, J shed 3 bases, and the junction held 16 bases outside the gene matches. This CDR3 is 19 amino acids long. As DNA, the CDR3 is TGTGCCAGAAGCGCGGGACAGGGGCCGAGGGGGGACCTCAATCAGCCCCAGCATTTT. Encoded protein: CARSAGQGPRGDLNQPQHF.

The V call is TRBV6-5, the J call TRBJ2-3, with 10 bases matching TRBD2. Germline values: CDR1 MNHEY, CDR2 SVGAGI. This CDR3 has 15 amino acids. The ends lost 5 bases at V and 0 bases at J; junction bases unmatched: 2. CDR3 nucleotides: TGTGCCAGCAGTCAACTAGCGGGAAGCACAGATACGCAGTATTTT. This sequence encodes CASSQLAGSTDTQYF.

The chain joins TRBV4-1 to TRBJ1-3, with D possibly being TRBD1 (6 bases). Looked up from germline, CDR1 is MGHRA and CDR2 is YSYEKL. The V end lost 0 bases, the J end lost 0 bases, and 15 bases lay between the germline ends. The CDR3 is 18 residues long. In DNA, the CDR3 is TGCGCCAGCAGCCAAGATCGGGCAGGGGCCATCTCTGGAAACACCATATATTTT. Encoded protein: CASSQDRAGAISGNTIYF.

This chain joins TRBV18 and TRBJ2-2, with D possibly TRBD1 on 5 matching bases. From germline, CDR1 is KGHSH and CDR2 LQKENI. This CDR3 comprises 15 residues. Trimming shortened V by 3 bases and J by 3 bases, and 11 bases separated the two germline ends. DNA for the CDR3: TGTGCCAGCTCACCCCCCGCAGGGTACACCGGGGAGCTGTTTTTT. This translates into CASSPPAGYTGELFF.

The chain recombines TRBV7-9 with TRBJ1-3; tentatively, D is TRBD1 (5 bases). V was trimmed by 4 bases and J by 0 bases, leaving 10 bases between them. CDR1 and CDR2 from the germline V gene are SEHNR and FQNEAQ (reference sequence). CDR3 length: 15 residues. The CDR3 loop reads CASSSGGSSGNTIYF. CDR3 in DNA: TGTGCCAGCAGCTCGGGGGGGTCCTCTGGAAACACCATATATTTT.

In this sample, this clone turned up once. The chain is built from TRBV5-4 and TRBJ2-7, with TRBD2 identical over 13 bases. Per germline, CDR1 SGHNT and CDR2 YYREEE (reference sequence). The CDR3 loop spans 15 amino acids. After removal of 3 bases from V and 5 bases from J, the junction contained 5 bases not matched to a gene. CDR3 DNA: TGTGCCAGCAGCTGGACTAGCGGGAGTCCCCACGAGCAGTACTTC. Its protein is CASSWTSGSPHEQYF.

V gene TRBV7-9 combines with J gene TRBJ2-1; 7 bases agree with TRBD2. With 4 bases clipped from V and 5 bases from J, the junction kept 17 bases outside the gene matches. The V gene's germline CDR1 is SEHNR and CDR2 FQNEAQ (reference sequence). CDR3 length: 18 amino acids. The CDR3 loop reads CASSSRGVKRGIHNEQFF. As DNA, the CDR3 is TGTGCCAGCAGCTCACGGGGGGTTAAGAGGGGTATCCACAATGAGCAGTTCTTC.

There are a few counts of this clone. V is TRBV5-1 and J is TRBJ2-3, with 9 bases that match TRBD1. The ends lost 3 bases at V and 10 bases at J; junction bases unmatched: 12. This CDR3 spans 15 amino acids. Germline V lookup: CDR1 SGHRS, CDR2 YFSETQ. CDR3 in DNA: TGCGCCAGCAGCTATGGGACAGGGCCTACGGGAGCGCAGTATTTT. Translated: CASSYGTGPTGAQYF.